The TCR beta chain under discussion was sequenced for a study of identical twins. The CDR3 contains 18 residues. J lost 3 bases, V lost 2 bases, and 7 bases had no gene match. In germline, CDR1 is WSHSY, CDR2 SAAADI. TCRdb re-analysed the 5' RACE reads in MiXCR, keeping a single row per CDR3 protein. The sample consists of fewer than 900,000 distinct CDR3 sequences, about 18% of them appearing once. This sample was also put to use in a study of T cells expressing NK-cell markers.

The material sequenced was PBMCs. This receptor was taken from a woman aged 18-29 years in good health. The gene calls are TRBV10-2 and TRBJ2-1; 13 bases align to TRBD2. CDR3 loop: CASSEPRTSGSFYNEQFF. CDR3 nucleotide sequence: TGCGCCAGCAGTGAGCCGCGGACTAGCGGGAGTTTCTACAATGAGCAGTTCTTC.